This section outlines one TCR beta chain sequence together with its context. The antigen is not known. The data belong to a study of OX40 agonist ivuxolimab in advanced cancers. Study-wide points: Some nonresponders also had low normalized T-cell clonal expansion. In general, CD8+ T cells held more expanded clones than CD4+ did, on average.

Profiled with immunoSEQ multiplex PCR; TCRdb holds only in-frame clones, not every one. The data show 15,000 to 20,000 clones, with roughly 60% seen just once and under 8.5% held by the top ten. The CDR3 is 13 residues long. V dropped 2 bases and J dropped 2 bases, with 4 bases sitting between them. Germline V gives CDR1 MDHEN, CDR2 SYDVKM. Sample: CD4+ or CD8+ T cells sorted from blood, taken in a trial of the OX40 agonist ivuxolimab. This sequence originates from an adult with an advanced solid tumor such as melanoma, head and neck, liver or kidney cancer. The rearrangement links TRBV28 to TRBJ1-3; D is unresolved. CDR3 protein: CASSLGTGNTIYF. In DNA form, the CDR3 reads TGTGCCAGCAGTTTAGGGACTGGAAACACCATATATTTT.